The clone carrying this T cell receptor beta chain has at least ten counts. The antigen remains undetermined. The sample belongs to a study of regulatory T cells in long-lasting Graves disease. Looking at the study overall: By definition, persistent Graves' disease involved antithyroid drugs for over 5 years alongside positive TSH receptor antibodies.

Time point specified: persistent/refractory GD, antithyroid drugs over 5 years with positive TRAb. Generation of the TCR library employed RNA extracted from PBMCs. CDR3 length equals 18 residues. Per germline, CDR1 SGDLS and CDR2 YYNGEE. Trimming cost V 3 bases and J 2 bases; bases outside gene matches: 11. iRepertoire HTBI primers and Arm-PCR of CDR3 regions built TCR beta libraries. Authors' data handling: The study identified more than 55 TRBV and approximately 15 TRBJ segments across samples. MiXCR, applied by TCRdb to the multiplex PCR reads, yields one record per CDR3 protein. TCRdb's processing, not the authors', yielded these V and J calls. The sample includes approximately 290,000 distinct CDR3 sequences, around 23% of them seen just once. Findings of the study overall: Persistent Graves' patients possessed reduced TCR diversity relative to recently diagnosed ones.

The gene calls are TRBV9 and TRBJ2-7, with 13 nucleotides matching TRBD2. Sequencing was performed on peripheral blood mononuclear cells (PBMCs), taken when the disease was refractory, from a patient treated with antithyroid drugs. The TCR sequence derives from a female donor with Graves disease. The CDR3, as DNA: TGTGCCAGCAGCGAGGGACTAGCGGGACTAGGGGTTACCTACGAGCAGTACTTC. Protein product: CASSEGLAGLGVTYEQYF.